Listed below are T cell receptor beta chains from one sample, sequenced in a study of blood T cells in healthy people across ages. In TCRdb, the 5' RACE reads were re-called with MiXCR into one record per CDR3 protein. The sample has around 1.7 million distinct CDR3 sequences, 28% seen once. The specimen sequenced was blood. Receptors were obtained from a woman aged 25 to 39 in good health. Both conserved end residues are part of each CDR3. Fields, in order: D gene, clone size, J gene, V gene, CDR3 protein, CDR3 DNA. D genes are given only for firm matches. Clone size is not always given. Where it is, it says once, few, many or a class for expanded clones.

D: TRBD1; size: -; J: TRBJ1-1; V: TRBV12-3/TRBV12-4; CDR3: CASSDRDRGRPATEAFF; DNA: TGTGCCAGCAGTGACCGGGACAGGGGGCGCCCGGCTACTGAAGCTTTCTTT
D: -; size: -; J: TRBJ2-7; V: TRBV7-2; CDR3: CASSRGSPYEQYF; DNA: TGTGCCAGCAGCCGTGGCAGTCCCTACGAGCAGTACTTC
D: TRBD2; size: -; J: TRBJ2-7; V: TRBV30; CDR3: CAWGTSGTYEQYF; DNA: TGTGCCTGGGGGACTAGCGGCACCTACGAGCAGTACTTC
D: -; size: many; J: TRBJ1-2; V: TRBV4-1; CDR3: CASSLNYGVEGYTF; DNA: TGCGCCAGCAGCCTCAACTATGGGGTGGAGGGCTACACCTTC
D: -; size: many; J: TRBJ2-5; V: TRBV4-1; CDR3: CASSQGVRETQYF; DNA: TGCGCCAGCAGCCAAGGAGTTAGGGAGACCCAGTACTTC
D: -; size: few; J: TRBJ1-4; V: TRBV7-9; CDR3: CASSWNSGSTNEKLFF; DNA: TGTGCCAGCAGCTGGAACAGTGGATCAACTAATGAAAAACTGTTTTTT
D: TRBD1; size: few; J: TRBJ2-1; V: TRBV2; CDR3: CASRGTEVYNEQFF; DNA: TGTGCCAGCAGGGGGACAGAGGTTTACAATGAGCAGTTCTTC
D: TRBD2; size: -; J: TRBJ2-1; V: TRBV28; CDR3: CASSFGREGPREQFF; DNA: TGTGCCAGCAGTTTCGGGCGGGAGGGCCCGAGGGAGCAGTTCTTC
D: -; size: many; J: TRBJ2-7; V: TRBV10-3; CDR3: CAISVRLEQYF; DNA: TGTGCCATCTCCGTCCGCCTAGAGCAGTACTTC
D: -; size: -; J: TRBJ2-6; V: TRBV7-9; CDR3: CASSLGPRAALISGANVLTF; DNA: TGTGCCAGCAGCCTCGGGCCCCGGGCGGCCCTGATCTCTGGGGCCAACGTCCTGACTTTC
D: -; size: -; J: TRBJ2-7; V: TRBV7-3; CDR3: CASSLFGGKGYEQYF; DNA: TGTGCCAGCAGCTTATTTGGGGGAAAGGGCTACGAGCAGTACTTC
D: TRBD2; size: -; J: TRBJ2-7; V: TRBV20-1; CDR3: CSAMSLAGGYSYNEQYF; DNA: TGCAGTGCTATGAGTCTAGCGGGAGGCTACTCCTACAATGAGCAGTACTTC
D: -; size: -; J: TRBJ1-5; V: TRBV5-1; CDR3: CASSFGAENQPQHF; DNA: TGCGCCAGCAGCTTCGGGGCAGAAAATCAGCCCCAGCATTTT
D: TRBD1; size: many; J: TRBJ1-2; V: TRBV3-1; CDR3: CASSHRQGNYGYTF; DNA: TGTGCCAGCAGCCACCGACAGGGAAACTATGGCTACACCTTC
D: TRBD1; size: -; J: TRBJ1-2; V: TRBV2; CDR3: CASSEAGQGNYGYTF; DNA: TGTGCCAGCAGTGAAGCGGGACAGGGCAACTATGGCTACACCTTC
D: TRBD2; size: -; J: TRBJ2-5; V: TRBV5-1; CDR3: CASSLNGLAGQETQYF; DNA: TGCGCCAGCAGCTTGAATGGACTAGCGGGCCAAGAGACCCAGTACTTC
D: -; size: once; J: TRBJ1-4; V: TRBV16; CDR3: CASSQWTAYNEKLFF; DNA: TGTGCCAGCAGCCAATGGACAGCCTATAATGAAAAACTGTTTTTT
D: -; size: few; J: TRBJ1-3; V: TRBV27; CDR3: CAVEGAGNTIYF; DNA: TGTGCCGTCGAGGGGGCTGGAAACACCATATATTTT
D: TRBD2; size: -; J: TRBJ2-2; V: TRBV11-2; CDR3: CASRAAGGELFF; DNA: TGTGCCAGCAGGGCAGCGGGAGGGGAGCTGTTTTTT
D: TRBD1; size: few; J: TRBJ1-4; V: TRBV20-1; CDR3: CSARQGAGSEKLFF; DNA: TGCAGTGCTAGGCAGGGGGCCGGGAGTGAAAAACTGTTTTTT
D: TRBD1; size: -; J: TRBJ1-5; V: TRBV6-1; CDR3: CASSELTQGRGQPQHF; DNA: TGTGCCAGCAGTGAGCTCACACAGGGGAGGGGTCAGCCCCAGCATTTT
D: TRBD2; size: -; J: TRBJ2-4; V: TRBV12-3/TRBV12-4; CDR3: CASSHETGTGTGGPSGAQYF; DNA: TGTGCCAGCAGCCACGAAACAGGGACGGGGACGGGAGGGCCTTCAGGGGCCCAGTACTTC
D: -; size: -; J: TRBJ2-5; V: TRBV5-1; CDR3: CASSLAWANEQYF; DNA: TGCGCCAGCAGCTTGGCCTGGGCCAATGAGCAGTACTTC
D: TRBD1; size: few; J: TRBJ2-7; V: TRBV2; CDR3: CASRPQGSSYNEQYF; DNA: TGTGCCAGCAGACCACAGGGGAGCTCCTACAATGAGCAGTACTTC
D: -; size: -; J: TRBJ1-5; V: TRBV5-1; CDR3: CASSNDLNQPQHF; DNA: TGCGCCAGCAGCAACGATCTAAATCAGCCCCAGCATTTT
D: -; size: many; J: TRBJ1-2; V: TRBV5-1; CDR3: CASSLGPPRDGYTF; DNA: TGCGCCAGCAGCTTGGGACCACCACGGGATGGCTACACCTTC
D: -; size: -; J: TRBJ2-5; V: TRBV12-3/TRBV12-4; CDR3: CVSSRPGEQETQYF; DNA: TGTGTCAGCAGTCGGCCGGGCGAACAAGAGACCCAGTACTTC
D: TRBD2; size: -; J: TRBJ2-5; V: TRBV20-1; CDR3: CSVRGGRETQYF; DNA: TGCAGTGTAAGGGGAGGGAGAGAGACCCAGTACTTC
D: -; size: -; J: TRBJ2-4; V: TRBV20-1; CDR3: CSARDPQTTDNEQYF; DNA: TGCAGTGCTAGAGATCCCCAGACGACCGACAATGAGCAGTACTTC